This T cell receptor (beta chain) appears in the sequencing data of a study of T cells in Graves' hyperthyroidism and ophthalmopathy. Study-wide points: Most thyroid-expanded clonotypes above 0.001 were also found in blood.

Reasons for excluding patients were uncontrolled infection, other autoimmune disease, pregnancy or lactation. Diagnostic decisions used clinical symptoms, serum thyroxine and TRAb, thyroid ultrasound and orbital computed tomography. Fresh 10 ml peripheral blood yielded PBMCs. Looked up from germline, CDR1 is MGHRA and CDR2 is YSYEKL. Germline trimming cut 4 bases from V and 5 bases from J; bases unmatched to any gene: 4. There are 15 residues in the CDR3. On this clonotype itself: What it binds is unknown.

Amplified regions were TCR beta CDR3 sequences from RNA transcripts. Initially, a first-round RT-PCR of the TCR CDR3 employed the HTBI primer set. TCRdb fed the multiplex PCR reads into MiXCR, producing one record per CDR3 protein. The table shows 480,000 or so distinct CDR3 sequences, with 14% occurring only once. The sequence derives from a woman between 18 and 29 years old with Graves' hyperthyroidism. Input material: blood. The chain combines TRBV4-1 with TRBJ2-1, with TRBD1 identical over 11 bases. The CDR3 sequence: CASSPGQGVHNEQFF. The CDR3 DNA sequence: TGCGCCAGCAGCCCGGGACAGGGGGTCCACAATGAGCAGTTCTTC.